Listed below are T cell receptor beta chains from one sample, sequenced in a study of blood T cell repertoires in COVID-19. Sequencing was performed with immunoSEQ multiplex PCR; in TCRdb, only in-frame clones are kept and a portion is missing. Of about 110,000 clones listed, about nine tenths are singletons. The sample was peripheral blood. These TCRs come from a woman younger than 45 with acute or convalescent COVID-19. CDR3s include the opening cysteine and the closing phenylalanine or tryptophan. Each record gives: CDR3 length, V gene, D gene, clone size, J gene, CDR3 DNA, CDR3 protein. The D gene is left open where the match is weak. A clone size is listed for some rows: how often the clone was seen (once, few, many), or a class if it is expanded.

CDR3 length: 15
V gene: TRBV9
D gene: TRBD2
clone size: NA
J gene: TRBJ2-7
CDR3 DNA: TGTGCCAGCAGCGTAGAGGCTAGCGGGGGAAACGAGCAGTACTTC
CDR3 protein: CASSVEASGGNEQYF

CDR3 length: 13
V gene: TRBV19
D gene: NA
clone size: few
J gene: TRBJ1-6
CDR3 DNA: TGTGCCAGTAGTACAGGGTTCGGTTCACCCCTCCACTTT
CDR3 protein: CASSTGFGSPLHF

CDR3 length: 11
V gene: TRBV18
D gene: NA
clone size: NA
J gene: TRBJ2-1
CDR3 DNA: TGTGCCAGCTCTCCTATGGATGAGCAGTTCTTC
CDR3 protein: CASSPMDEQFF

CDR3 length: 12
V gene: TRBV12-1
D gene: NA
clone size: NA
J gene: TRBJ1-1
CDR3 DNA: TGTGCCATAAGAAGAGGGGGATCAATAGCTTTCTTT
CDR3 protein: CAIRRGGSIAFF

CDR3 length: 16
V gene: TRBV24-1
D gene: TRBD1
clone size: NA
J gene: TRBJ1-1
CDR3 DNA: TGTGCCACCAGTAAAGGAGGACAGGGGCTGAACACTGAAGCTTTCTTT
CDR3 protein: CATSKGGQGLNTEAFF

CDR3 length: 23
V gene: TRBV6-6
D gene: TRBD2
clone size: NA
J gene: TRBJ2-7
CDR3 DNA: TGTGCCAGCAGTCCTATGGGACTAGCGGGAGAGAAGGTTGGAGATTATAGCTCCTACGAGCAGTACTTC
CDR3 protein: CASSPMGLAGEKVGDYSSYEQYF

CDR3 length: 15
V gene: TRBV7-7
D gene: NA
clone size: NA
J gene: TRBJ2-2
CDR3 DNA: TGTGCTAGCAGCTTAGGATCGACTCGAACCGGGGAGCTGTTTTTT
CDR3 protein: CASSLGSTRTGELFF

CDR3 length: 15
V gene: TRBV5-6
D gene: TRBD2
clone size: NA
J gene: TRBJ2-7
CDR3 DNA: TGTGCCAGCAGCTTCGGCGGGAGTTACTCCTACGAGCAGTACTTC
CDR3 protein: CASSFGGSYSYEQYF

CDR3 length: 14
V gene: TRBV7-2
D gene: TRBD1
clone size: NA
J gene: TRBJ1-1
CDR3 DNA: TGTGCCAGCAGCCCCTCGACAGGGAGCCCTGAAGCTTTCTTT
CDR3 protein: CASSPSTGSPEAFF

CDR3 length: 17
V gene: TRBV5-1
D gene: TRBD1
clone size: NA
J gene: TRBJ2-6
CDR3 DNA: TGCGCCAGCAGGGAACAGGGGGCAAGCTCTGGGGCCAACGTCCTGACTTTC
CDR3 protein: CASREQGASSGANVLTF

CDR3 length: 15
V gene: TRBV5-4
D gene: NA
clone size: NA
J gene: TRBJ2-1
CDR3 DNA: TGTGCCAGCAGCTTGTTTGGGGGGATATACAATGAGCAGTTCTTC
CDR3 protein: CASSLFGGIYNEQFF

CDR3 length: 16
V gene: TRBV6-2/TRBV6-3
D gene: TRBD2
clone size: NA
J gene: TRBJ2-3
CDR3 DNA: TGTGCCAGCAGTCGAGCCCTAGCGGGCGGCACAGATACGCAGTATTTT
CDR3 protein: CASSRALAGGTDTQYF

CDR3 length: 12
V gene: TRBV3-1/TRBV3-2
D gene: NA
clone size: NA
J gene: TRBJ1-1
CDR3 DNA: TGTGCCAGCAGCCAGTCGACAGCTGAAGCTTTCTTT
CDR3 protein: CASSQSTAEAFF

CDR3 length: 15
V gene: TRBV9
D gene: TRBD1
clone size: NA
J gene: TRBJ1-2
CDR3 DNA: TGTGCCAGCAGCGTAGCAGGACAGGGGAGAGGTGGCTACACCTTC
CDR3 protein: CASSVAGQGRGGYTF

CDR3 length: 14
V gene: TRBV28
D gene: NA
clone size: once
J gene: TRBJ2-2
CDR3 DNA: TGTGCCAGCAGTTTTGGCGGGGACACCGGGGAGCTGTTTTTT
CDR3 protein: CASSFGGDTGELFF

CDR3 length: 11
V gene: TRBV20-1
D gene: NA
clone size: NA
J gene: TRBJ2-1
CDR3 DNA: TGCAGTGCTGAGAAGGGGATTGAGCAGTTCTTC
CDR3 protein: CSAEKGIEQFF

CDR3 length: 12
V gene: TRBV6-1
D gene: NA
clone size: NA
J gene: TRBJ2-1
CDR3 DNA: TGTGCCAGCAGTGAAGATCGGGTTGAGCAGTTCTTC
CDR3 protein: CASSEDRVEQFF

CDR3 length: 16
V gene: TRBV4-2
D gene: TRBD2
clone size: NA
J gene: TRBJ2-3
CDR3 DNA: TGTGCCAGCAGCCTCCCGGGACTACGAAGCACAGATACGCAGTATTTT
CDR3 protein: CASSLPGLRSTDTQYF

CDR3 length: 14
V gene: TRBV15
D gene: TRBD1
clone size: NA
J gene: TRBJ1-1
CDR3 DNA: TGTGCCACCAGGTTGCAGGGGGGAAGGACTGAAGCTTTCTTT
CDR3 protein: CATRLQGGRTEAFF

CDR3 length: 13
V gene: TRBV6-2/TRBV6-3
D gene: TRBD1
clone size: NA
J gene: TRBJ2-7
CDR3 DNA: TGTGCCAGCAGTTATCGGACAGGGTACGAGCAGTACTTC
CDR3 protein: CASSYRTGYEQYF

CDR3 length: 16
V gene: TRBV11-2
D gene: TRBD2
clone size: NA
J gene: TRBJ2-1
CDR3 DNA: TGTGCCAGCAGCTTAGACCGGCTAGCGGGAGATAATGAGCAGTTCTTC
CDR3 protein: CASSLDRLAGDNEQFF

CDR3 length: 15
V gene: TRBV6-6
D gene: NA
clone size: NA
J gene: TRBJ2-1
CDR3 DNA: TGTGCCAGCAGTTACAAGGGGGAGCCCTACAATGAGCAGTTCTTC
CDR3 protein: CASSYKGEPYNEQFF

CDR3 length: 15
V gene: TRBV7-3
D gene: TRBD2
clone size: once
J gene: TRBJ2-3
CDR3 DNA: TGTGCCAGCAGCATTAGCGGGACTAGCACAGATACGCAGTATTTT
CDR3 protein: CASSISGTSTDTQYF

CDR3 length: 15
V gene: TRBV5-5
D gene: NA
clone size: NA
J gene: TRBJ1-5
CDR3 DNA: TGTGCCAGCAGCCGCGGGGGGTATAGCAATCAGCCCCAGCATTTT
CDR3 protein: CASSRGGYSNQPQHF

CDR3 length: 16
V gene: TRBV18
D gene: TRBD1
clone size: NA
J gene: TRBJ1-2
CDR3 DNA: TGTGCCAGCTCACCGCTACCGGGACAGGGATCGGGGGGCTACACCTTC
CDR3 protein: CASSPLPGQGSGGYTF

CDR3 length: 17
V gene: TRBV9
D gene: TRBD2
clone size: NA
J gene: TRBJ2-3
CDR3 DNA: TGTGCCAGCAGCGTCGGGACTAGCGGGGGGGCCGGGGATACGCAGTATTTT
CDR3 protein: CASSVGTSGGAGDTQYF

CDR3 length: 15
V gene: TRBV7-2
D gene: TRBD2
clone size: NA
J gene: TRBJ2-1
CDR3 DNA: TGTGCCAGCAGCAAACTAGCGGGAGGGTTCAATGAGCAGTTCTTC
CDR3 protein: CASSKLAGGFNEQFF

CDR3 length: 15
V gene: TRBV18
D gene: TRBD1
clone size: few
J gene: TRBJ2-1
CDR3 DNA: TGTGCCAGCTCCCCGCCGGGACAGGGGTACAATGAGCAGTTCTTC
CDR3 protein: CASSPPGQGYNEQFF

CDR3 length: 15
V gene: TRBV11-2
D gene: NA
clone size: once
J gene: TRBJ1-6
CDR3 DNA: TGTGCCAGCAGCCCACAGGGATACTATAATTCACCCCTCCACTTT
CDR3 protein: CASSPQGYYNSPLHF

CDR3 length: 14
V gene: TRBV18
D gene: TRBD1
clone size: NA
J gene: TRBJ1-2
CDR3 DNA: TGTGCCAGCTCACTTCGGACAGGGAACTATGGCTACACCTTC
CDR3 protein: CASSLRTGNYGYTF

CDR3 length: 14
V gene: TRBV19
D gene: NA
clone size: NA
J gene: TRBJ2-5
CDR3 DNA: TGTGCCAGTAGTATTCGCAGCGGAGGAGAGACCCAGTACTTC
CDR3 protein: CASSIRSGGETQYF

CDR3 length: 14
V gene: TRBV6-2/TRBV6-3
D gene: NA
clone size: NA
J gene: TRBJ1-2
CDR3 DNA: TGTGCCAGCAGTTTCCCTGGGAGGGACTATGGCTACACCTTC
CDR3 protein: CASSFPGRDYGYTF

CDR3 length: 14
V gene: TRBV3-1/TRBV3-2
D gene: NA
clone size: NA
J gene: TRBJ1-4
CDR3 DNA: TGTGCCAGCAGCTGGACAGCAACTAATGAAAAACTGTTTTTT
CDR3 protein: CASSWTATNEKLFF

CDR3 length: 16
V gene: TRBV30
D gene: NA
clone size: NA
J gene: TRBJ1-1
CDR3 DNA: TGTGCCTGGAGGTGGCAGGGGCGACCTCCGAACACTGAAGCTTTCTTT
CDR3 protein: CAWRWQGRPPNTEAFF

CDR3 length: 13
V gene: TRBV16
D gene: NA
clone size: NA
J gene: TRBJ2-1
CDR3 DNA: TGTGCCAGCAGCCTCCAACAGGGAAATGAGCAGTTCTTC
CDR3 protein: CASSLQQGNEQFF

CDR3 length: 15
V gene: TRBV6-5
D gene: TRBD2
clone size: NA
J gene: TRBJ2-3
CDR3 DNA: TGTGCCAGCAGTTACTCGAGCGGGGGCACAGATACGCAGTATTTT
CDR3 protein: CASSYSSGGTDTQYF

CDR3 length: 14
V gene: TRBV5-6
D gene: TRBD1
clone size: NA
J gene: TRBJ2-7
CDR3 DNA: TGTGCCAGCAGGAGACAGGGCCGCTCCTACGAGCAGTACTTC
CDR3 protein: CASRRQGRSYEQYF

CDR3 length: 17
V gene: TRBV3-1/TRBV3-2
D gene: TRBD1
clone size: NA
J gene: TRBJ1-4
CDR3 DNA: TGTGCCAGCAGCGAAACAGGGGGCCTCCCCGACCATGAAAAACTGTTTTTT
CDR3 protein: CASSETGGLPDHEKLFF

CDR3 length: 18
V gene: TRBV9
D gene: TRBD2
clone size: NA
J gene: TRBJ2-1
CDR3 DNA: TGTGCCAGCGCGGAACTAGCGGGGGGCTACCTCTCCTACAATGAGCAGTTCTTC
CDR3 protein: CASAELAGGYLSYNEQFF

CDR3 length: 15
V gene: TRBV7-2
D gene: TRBD1
clone size: few
J gene: TRBJ1-6
CDR3 DNA: TGTGCCAGCAGCTCCCAGGGACAGGGTAATTCACCCCTCCACTTT
CDR3 protein: CASSSQGQGNSPLHF

CDR3 length: 14
V gene: TRBV27
D gene: TRBD2
clone size: NA
J gene: TRBJ2-7
CDR3 DNA: TGTGCCAGCAGTTTGCGGGGAGGGAGGTACGAGCAGTACTTC
CDR3 protein: CASSLRGGRYEQYF

CDR3 length: 14
V gene: TRBV27
D gene: TRBD1
clone size: NA
J gene: TRBJ1-5
CDR3 DNA: TGTGCCAGCGGTTGGGACAGCAACAATCAGCCCCAGCATTTT
CDR3 protein: CASGWDSNNQPQHF

CDR3 length: 13
V gene: TRBV3-1/TRBV3-2
D gene: NA
clone size: NA
J gene: TRBJ1-4
CDR3 DNA: TGTGCCAGCAGCCAAGACCTTAATGAAAAACTGTTTTTT
CDR3 protein: CASSQDLNEKLFF

CDR3 length: 12
V gene: TRBV7-9
D gene: NA
clone size: few
J gene: TRBJ1-1
CDR3 DNA: TGTGCCAGCAGCTTATGGAGCACTGAAGCTTTCTTT
CDR3 protein: CASSLWSTEAFF

CDR3 length: 19
V gene: TRBV28
D gene: NA
clone size: NA
J gene: TRBJ1-6
CDR3 DNA: TGTGCCAGCACCCTCCATCGTGGCTCCTTAAAAAATTATAATTCACCCCTCCACTTT
CDR3 protein: CASTLHRGSLKNYNSPLHF

CDR3 length: 16
V gene: TRBV7-7
D gene: TRBD1
clone size: NA
J gene: TRBJ1-5
CDR3 DNA: TGTGCCAGCAGCTTGAAAGTTGGGACAGGCAATCAGCCCCAGCATTTT
CDR3 protein: CASSLKVGTGNQPQHF

CDR3 length: 11
V gene: TRBV20-1
D gene: TRBD1
clone size: NA
J gene: TRBJ1-1
CDR3 DNA: TGCAGTGCCAGAGGGGGCCAGGGGGCTTTCTTT
CDR3 protein: CSARGGQGAFF

CDR3 length: 15
V gene: TRBV18
D gene: NA
clone size: NA
J gene: TRBJ2-7
CDR3 DNA: TGTGCCAGCTCCCCCCTCGGGACTCTCTCTTGGGAGCAGTACTTC
CDR3 protein: CASSPLGTLSWEQYF

CDR3 length: 18
V gene: TRBV4-1
D gene: TRBD1
clone size: few
J gene: TRBJ1-6
CDR3 DNA: TGCGCCAGCAGCCAGGGACAGGGTCAGTGGGGATTTAATTCACCCCTCCACTTT
CDR3 protein: CASSQGQGQWGFNSPLHF

CDR3 length: 15
V gene: TRBV10-2
D gene: TRBD1
clone size: NA
J gene: TRBJ1-5
CDR3 DNA: TGCGCCAGCAGCCAGACAGGGGTACTCAATCAGCCCCAGCATTTT
CDR3 protein: CASSQTGVLNQPQHF

CDR3 length: 14
V gene: TRBV11-2
D gene: NA
clone size: NA
J gene: TRBJ2-7
CDR3 DNA: TGTGCCAGCAGCGAGAATATTAAAACCTACGAGCAGTACTTC
CDR3 protein: CASSENIKTYEQYF

CDR3 length: 15
V gene: TRBV7-3
D gene: TRBD1
clone size: NA
J gene: TRBJ1-2
CDR3 DNA: TGTGCCAGCAGCCTCATGCCCGGGACAGATTATGGCTACACCTTC
CDR3 protein: CASSLMPGTDYGYTF

CDR3 length: 14
V gene: TRBV30
D gene: TRBD1
clone size: NA
J gene: TRBJ1-6
CDR3 DNA: TGTGCCTGGACCCGGACAGACAGGGATTCACCCCTCCACTTT
CDR3 protein: CAWTRTDRDSPLHF

CDR3 length: 14
V gene: TRBV5-6
D gene: TRBD1
clone size: NA
J gene: TRBJ2-3
CDR3 DNA: TGTGCCAGCAGCCAAGGGACAGGGGTTGGTACGCAGTATTTT
CDR3 protein: CASSQGTGVGTQYF

CDR3 length: 11
V gene: TRBV5-4
D gene: NA
clone size: once
J gene: TRBJ2-1
CDR3 DNA: TGTGCCAGCAGCTTAGGACTCGGAGAGTTCTTC
CDR3 protein: CASSLGLGEFF

CDR3 length: 12
V gene: TRBV28
D gene: NA
clone size: NA
J gene: TRBJ2-7
CDR3 DNA: TGTGCCAGCAGAGGCTACGCGGACGAGCAGTACTTC
CDR3 protein: CASRGYADEQYF

CDR3 length: 13
V gene: TRBV11-2
D gene: TRBD1
clone size: NA
J gene: TRBJ1-2
CDR3 DNA: TGTGCCAGCAGCCAACAGGGGTCCTATGGCTACACCTTC
CDR3 protein: CASSQQGSYGYTF

CDR3 length: 16
V gene: TRBV7-6
D gene: TRBD2
clone size: NA
J gene: TRBJ2-2
CDR3 DNA: TGTGCCAGCAGCCCTGTAGCGGGAGCTAACACCGGGGAGCTGTTTTTT
CDR3 protein: CASSPVAGANTGELFF

CDR3 length: 15
V gene: TRBV19
D gene: NA
clone size: NA
J gene: TRBJ1-4
CDR3 DNA: TGTGCCAGTAATGAAGGGGGTGCAACTAATGAAAAACTGTTTTTT
CDR3 protein: CASNEGGATNEKLFF